What follows are 5 T cell receptor beta chains derived from one specimen sequenced in a study of blood T cell repertoires in COVID-19. Sequenced by immunoSEQ multiplex PCR; TCRdb stores in-frame clones only, minus some. The sample carries some 68,000 clones, 80% to 90% recorded once. The sequencing sample was made of peripheral blood. The origin of the receptors is a human donor in a cohort sampled during active COVID-19.

This clone appeared many times. The chain links TRBV2 to TRBJ2-1; TRBD2 agrees at 12 bases. The CDR3 is made up of 15 amino acids. In germline, CDR1 is SNHLY, CDR2 FYNNEI. With 7 bases clipped from V and 9 bases from J, the junction kept 10 bases outside the gene matches. This CDR3 is CASKRTSGESGEQFF. As DNA, the CDR3 is TGTGCCAGCAAGAGGACTAGCGGGGAGTCGGGTGAGCAGTTCTTC.

V is TRBV2 and J is TRBJ2-1; 8 bases map to TRBD2. Trimming cost V 3 bases and J 15 bases; bases outside gene matches: 4. In germline, CDR1 is SNHLY, CDR2 FYNNEI. This CDR3 is built from 11 residues. The CDR3 nucleotides are TGTGCCAGCAGTGAGGGACTAGGTTGGTTCTTC. Amino acids: CASSEGLGWFF.

J is TRBJ1-5 and V is TRBV4-3, with no clear D. Germline V lookup: CDR1 LGHNA, CDR2 YSLEER. This CDR3 is 15 amino acids long. V was shortened by 0 bases and J by 7 bases, with 13 bases between the two germline ends. The DNA of the CDR3 is TGCGCCAGCAGCCAAGAGTCCTCCCCGGGGCAGCCCCAGCATTTT. Amino acid sequence: CASSQESSPGQPQHF.

This clone was observed once. The chain combines TRBV7-2 with TRBJ2-7, with D uncertain. Germline CDR1 reads SGHTA; CDR2 reads FQGNSA. This CDR3 region has 12 residues. V was pared by 0 bases and J by 7 bases, with 7 bases between. This CDR3 is CASSLAGREQYF. CDR3 DNA: TGTGCCAGCAGCTTAGCGGGCCGAGAGCAGTACTTC.

V and J are TRBV6-6 and TRBJ2-7; tentative D call: TRBD1 (5 bases). V was cut by 0 bases and J by 5 bases, with 8 bases left in between. This CDR3 is built from 13 residues. The V gene's germline CDR1 is MNHNY and CDR2 SVGAGI (reference sequence). The CDR3 loop is CASSYSNRNEQYF. The CDR3 DNA follows: TGTGCCAGCAGTTACTCGAACAGGAACGAGCAGTACTTC.